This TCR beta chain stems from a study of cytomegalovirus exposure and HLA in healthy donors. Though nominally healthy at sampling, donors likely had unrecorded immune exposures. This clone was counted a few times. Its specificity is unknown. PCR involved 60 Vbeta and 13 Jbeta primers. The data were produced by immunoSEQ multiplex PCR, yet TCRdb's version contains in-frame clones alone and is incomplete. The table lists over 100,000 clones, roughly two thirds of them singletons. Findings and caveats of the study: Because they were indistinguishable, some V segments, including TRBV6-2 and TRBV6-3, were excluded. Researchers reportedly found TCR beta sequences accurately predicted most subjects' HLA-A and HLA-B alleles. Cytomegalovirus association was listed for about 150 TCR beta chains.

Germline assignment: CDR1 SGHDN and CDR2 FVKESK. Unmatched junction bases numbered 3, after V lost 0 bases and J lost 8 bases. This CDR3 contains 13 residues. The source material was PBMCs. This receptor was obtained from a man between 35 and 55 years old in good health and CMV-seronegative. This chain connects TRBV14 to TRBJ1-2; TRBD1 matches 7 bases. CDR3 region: CASSQDLRGGYTF. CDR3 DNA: TGTGCCAGCAGCCAAGATCTCAGGGGGGGCTACACCTTC.